This record covers a single T cell receptor beta chain. This entry is derived from a study of blood T cell repertoires in COVID-19. TCRdb keeps only in-frame clones here, not all; method: immunoSEQ multiplex PCR. The table includes over 200,000 clones, about nine tenths detected once. V was shortened by 1 base and J by 11 bases, with 12 bases between the two germline ends. This CDR3 is built from 14 residues. In germline, CDR1 is LGHNA, CDR2 YSLEER. The source is a human donor in a cohort exposed to, infected with or recovered from COVID-19 (not recorded which). The donor label of this sample is uncertain. Sequencing used PBMCs or T cells enriched from blood (not recorded which). The chain joins TRBV4-3 to TRBJ1-6; possible D gene TRBD1, 6 bases. The CDR3 spells CASSQAGDRAPLHF. CDR3 nucleotide sequence: TGCGCCAGCAGCCAAGCAGGGGACCGCGCACCCCTCCACTTT.